These T cell receptor beta chains were read from a single sample in a study of T cell responses to AZD1222 COVID-19 vaccine. Some clones are missing from TCRdb's copy, which holds only in-frame ones; the method was immunoSEQ multiplex PCR. The sample has 150,000 to 200,000 clones, around 90% seen once. The input for sequencing was peripheral blood, taken 28 days after the second AZD1222 dose. The receptor source for this set is an adult who received the AZD1222 COVID-19 vaccine. CDR3s include the opening cysteine and the closing phenylalanine or tryptophan. A D gene is named only where the DNA matches it firmly. Clone size is stated in some rows and not others, as once, few, many or a class when expanded.

V: TRBV3-1/TRBV3-2
length: 15
J: TRBJ1-6
D: -
size: -
CDR3: CASSHRGGYNSPLHF
DNA: TGTGCCAGCAGCCACCGAGGGGGGTATAATTCACCCCTCCACTTT

V: TRBV7-8
length: 16
J: TRBJ2-7
D: -
size: -
CDR3: CASSLTRRGASYEQYF
DNA: TGTGCCAGCAGCCTAACCCGACGGGGGGCCTCCTACGAGCAGTACTTC

V: TRBV7-8
length: 12
J: TRBJ1-2
D: -
size: -
CDR3: CASSLWNYGYTF
DNA: TGTGCCAGCAGCTTATGGAACTATGGCTACACCTTC

V: TRBV11-2
length: 19
J: TRBJ1-1
D: TRBD1
size: -
CDR3: CASSLVGAANRGMNTEAFF
DNA: TGTGCCAGCAGCTTAGTGGGGGCAGCAAACAGGGGGATGAACACTGAAGCTTTCTTT

V: TRBV11-3
length: 14
J: TRBJ2-2
D: TRBD2
size: -
CDR3: CASSLGGGTGELFF
DNA: TGTGCCAGCAGCCTCGGCGGGGGCACCGGGGAGCTGTTTTTT

V: TRBV11-2
length: 14
J: TRBJ2-3
D: TRBD1
size: -
CDR3: CASSRDRGHDTQYF
DNA: TGTGCCAGCAGCCGGGACAGGGGCCACGATACGCAGTATTTT

V: TRBV28
length: 16
J: TRBJ2-2
D: TRBD2
size: once
CDR3: CASSFLAGGPDGELFF
DNA: TGTGCCAGCAGTTTTTTAGCGGGAGGGCCTGACGGGGAGCTGTTTTTT

V: TRBV18
length: 15
J: TRBJ2-5
D: TRBD2
size: -
CDR3: CASSPLAGAQETQYF
DNA: TGTGCCAGCTCACCACTAGCGGGGGCCCAAGAGACCCAGTACTTC

V: TRBV7-2
length: 16
J: TRBJ2-5
D: TRBD2
size: -
CDR3: CASSQGLAGGQETQYF
DNA: TGTGCCAGCAGCCAAGGACTAGCGGGAGGGCAAGAGACCCAGTACTTC

V: TRBV7-9
length: 15
J: TRBJ1-4
D: TRBD1
size: -
CDR3: CASSAIQGAREKLFF
DNA: TGTGCCAGCAGCGCTATTCAGGGGGCGCGAGAAAAACTGTTTTTT

V: TRBV2
length: 15
J: TRBJ1-3
D: TRBD1
size: once
CDR3: CASSPTGGTGNTIYF
DNA: TGTGCCAGCAGTCCCACAGGGGGCACTGGAAACACCATATATTTT

V: TRBV12-3/TRBV12-4
length: 11
J: TRBJ1-2
D: -
size: -
CDR3: CASSLGEGYTF
DNA: TGTGCCAGCAGTTTAGGGGAGGGCTACACCTTC

V: TRBV13
length: 14
J: TRBJ1-4
D: -
size: -
CDR3: CASSPSRGTEKLFF
DNA: TGTGCCAGCAGCCCCAGCAGGGGAACTGAAAAACTGTTTTTT

V: TRBV4-2
length: 17
J: TRBJ2-3
D: TRBD2
size: once
CDR3: CASSQGLAGGMADTQYF
DNA: TGTGCCAGCAGCCAAGGTTTAGCGGGAGGGATGGCAGATACGCAGTATTTT

V: TRBV28
length: 12
J: TRBJ2-1
D: -
size: -
CDR3: CASSLYYNEQFF
DNA: TGTGCCAGCAGTTTATACTACAATGAGCAGTTCTTC

V: TRBV7-9
length: 15
J: TRBJ2-7
D: -
size: few
CDR3: CASSLDLRRWDEQYF
DNA: TGTGCCAGCAGCTTGGACCTGAGGCGTTGGGACGAGCAGTACTTC

V: TRBV7-2
length: 15
J: TRBJ2-7
D: TRBD1
size: -
CDR3: CASSPGGGAPYEQYF
DNA: TGTGCCAGCAGCCCAGGGGGCGGGGCCCCCTACGAGCAGTACTTC

V: TRBV5-8
length: 14
J: TRBJ2-7
D: -
size: once
CDR3: CASSVTGLTREQYF
DNA: TGTGCCAGCAGCGTTACGGGACTGACGAGAGAGCAGTACTTC

V: TRBV7-2
length: 15
J: TRBJ2-1
D: -
size: -
CDR3: CASSLAGSFGYEQFF
DNA: TGTGCCAGCAGCTTAGCCGGGAGCTTCGGTTATGAGCAGTTCTTC

V: TRBV5-1
length: 17
J: TRBJ2-2
D: -
size: -
CDR3: CASSLDAVTSGAGELFF
DNA: TGCGCCAGCAGCTTGGACGCGGTTACCTCAGGGGCCGGGGAGCTGTTTTTT

V: TRBV2
length: 14
J: TRBJ2-7
D: -
size: -
CDR3: CASSDRAAVYEQYF
DNA: TGTGCCAGCAGTGACCGGGCCGCCGTATACGAGCAGTACTTC

V: TRBV11-2
length: 16
J: TRBJ2-3
D: TRBD2
size: -
CDR3: CASSLDWRGGTDTQYF
DNA: TGTGCCAGCAGCTTAGATTGGCGGGGGGGCACAGATACGCAGTATTTT

V: TRBV11-3
length: 13
J: TRBJ1-1
D: -
size: -
CDR3: CASSSRQNTEAFF
DNA: TGTGCCAGCAGCTCCCGACAGAACACTGAAGCTTTCTTT

V: TRBV2
length: 12
J: TRBJ2-7
D: -
size: -
CDR3: CASSEEGGEQYF
DNA: TGTGCCAGCAGTGAGGAGGGGGGCGAGCAGTACTTC

V: TRBV19
length: 15
J: TRBJ1-6
D: TRBD1
size: -
CDR3: CASSWGTGGDSPLHF
DNA: TGTGCCAGTAGTTGGGGGACAGGGGGCGATTCACCCCTCCACTTT

V: TRBV6-5
length: 14
J: TRBJ1-2
D: -
size: -
CDR3: CASSYGQGREGYTF
DNA: TGTGCCAGCAGTTACGGGCAGGGCCGAGAGGGCTACACCTTC

V: TRBV30
length: 16
J: TRBJ1-6
D: TRBD1
size: -
CDR3: CAWSPDRGLGNSPLHF
DNA: TGTGCCTGGAGCCCGGACAGGGGGCTGGGTAATTCACCCCTCCACTTT

V: TRBV4-1
length: 14
J: TRBJ1-2
D: -
size: -
CDR3: CASSQVGGTYGYTF
DNA: TGCGCCAGCAGCCAAGTGGGGGGCACCTATGGCTACACCTTC

V: TRBV3-1/TRBV3-2
length: 14
J: TRBJ1-1
D: -
size: -
CDR3: CAAGIGPMNTEAFF
DNA: TGTGCCGCAGGCATAGGGCCCATGAACACTGAAGCTTTCTTT

V: TRBV5-1
length: 13
J: TRBJ1-1
D: -
size: -
CDR3: CASSLTVGTEAFF
DNA: TGCGCCAGCAGCCTGACAGTGGGAACTGAAGCTTTCTTT

V: TRBV4-3
length: 14
J: TRBJ2-3
D: -
size: -
CDR3: CASSPPESTDTQYF
DNA: TGCGCCAGCAGCCCCCCCGAGAGCACAGATACGCAGTATTTT

V: TRBV30
length: 16
J: TRBJ2-7
D: TRBD2
size: -
CDR3: CAWSVLAGEVFYEQYF
DNA: TGTGCCTGGAGTGTATTAGCGGGCGAGGTTTTTTACGAGCAGTACTTC

V: TRBV27
length: 18
J: TRBJ2-1
D: TRBD2
size: -
CDR3: CASSLIRTSGRPDNEQFF
DNA: TGTGCCAGCAGTCTCATTCGGACTAGCGGGAGGCCCGACAATGAGCAGTTCTTC

V: TRBV7-9
length: 15
J: TRBJ2-6
D: -
size: -
CDR3: CASSALAAGANVLTF
DNA: TGTGCCAGCAGCGCTCTAGCAGCCGGGGCCAACGTCCTGACTTTC

V: TRBV27
length: 15
J: TRBJ1-2
D: -
size: -
CDR3: CASSSSGTLNYGYTF
DNA: TGTGCCAGCAGTTCCTCCGGGACCCTTAACTATGGCTACACCTTC

V: TRBV10-2
length: 17
J: TRBJ2-3
D: TRBD1
size: -
CDR3: CASSDRARGPSTDTQYF
DNA: TGCGCCAGCAGTGATCGGGCGAGGGGGCCCAGCACAGATACGCAGTATTTT

V: TRBV9
length: 14
J: TRBJ2-1
D: TRBD2
size: once
CDR3: CASSGREANNEQFF
DNA: TGTGCCAGCAGCGGGCGGGAGGCCAACAATGAGCAGTTCTTC

V: TRBV19
length: 15
J: TRBJ1-5
D: -
size: -
CDR3: CASRAPGQIYQPQHF
DNA: TGTGCCAGTAGGGCCCCCGGACAGATATATCAGCCCCAGCATTTT

V: TRBV6-4
length: 14
J: TRBJ2-3
D: -
size: once
CDR3: CASSETSETDTQYF
DNA: TGTGCCAGCAGTGAAACTAGTGAGACAGATACGCAGTATTTT

V: TRBV6-1
length: 15
J: TRBJ2-7
D: -
size: -
CDR3: CASSEAVQGSHEQYF
DNA: TGTGCCAGCAGTGAAGCGGTCCAGGGGAGCCACGAGCAGTACTTC

V: TRBV25-1
length: 13
J: TRBJ2-1
D: -
size: -
CDR3: CASSDTNYNEQFF
DNA: TGTGCCAGCAGTGATACTAACTACAATGAGCAGTTCTTC

V: TRBV19
length: 15
J: TRBJ1-2
D: -
size: -
CDR3: CASSIMADNPDGYTF
DNA: TGTGCCAGTAGTATTATGGCAGATAATCCCGATGGCTACACCTTC

V: TRBV7-6
length: 14
J: TRBJ2-2
D: -
size: once
CDR3: CASSPGTNTGELFF
DNA: TGTGCCAGCAGCCCCGGGACGAACACCGGGGAGCTGTTTTTT

V: TRBV29-1
length: 10
J: TRBJ1-2
D: -
size: -
CDR3: CSVREGGYTF
DNA: TGCAGCGTTCGGGAAGGGGGCTACACCTTC

V: TRBV18
length: 17
J: TRBJ2-7
D: TRBD1
size: -
CDR3: CASSPWAGTAPSNEQYF
DNA: TGTGCCAGCTCACCGTGGGCAGGGACAGCTCCTTCTAACGAGCAGTACTTC

V: TRBV19
length: 14
J: TRBJ1-2
D: -
size: -
CDR3: CASTVTGHNYGYTF
DNA: TGTGCCAGTACCGTGACTGGCCATAACTATGGCTACACCTTC

V: TRBV12-3/TRBV12-4
length: 11
J: TRBJ1-1
D: -
size: -
CDR3: CASSLFAEAFF
DNA: TGTGCCAGCAGTTTATTCGCTGAAGCTTTCTTT

V: TRBV5-1
length: 16
J: TRBJ2-6
D: TRBD1
size: once
CDR3: CASTGTGVSGANVLTF
DNA: TGCGCCAGCACCGGGACAGGGGTATCTGGGGCCAACGTCCTGACTTTC

V: TRBV5-5
length: 15
J: TRBJ1-3
D: -
size: once
CDR3: CASSIDRSSGNTIYF
DNA: TGTGCCAGCAGCATTGACAGGTCCTCTGGAAACACCATATATTTT

V: TRBV18
length: 16
J: TRBJ1-4
D: TRBD1
size: -
CDR3: CASSPSAQGAGEKLFF
DNA: TGTGCCAGCTCACCTTCAGCCCAGGGGGCTGGTGAAAAACTGTTTTTT

V: TRBV5-1
length: 15
J: TRBJ2-5
D: TRBD1
size: few
CDR3: CASSERTGGEETQYF
DNA: TGCGCCAGCAGCGAGCGGACAGGGGGCGAAGAGACCCAGTACTTC

V: TRBV7-9
length: 16
J: TRBJ2-1
D: TRBD2
size: -
CDR3: CASSFRVAGALNEQFF
DNA: TGTGCCAGCAGCTTCCGGGTAGCGGGAGCTCTCAATGAGCAGTTCTTC

V: TRBV30
length: 12
J: TRBJ2-1
D: -
size: -
CDR3: CAWSVRGLAVFF
DNA: TGTGCCTGGAGTGTTCGAGGGCTAGCCGTATTCTTC